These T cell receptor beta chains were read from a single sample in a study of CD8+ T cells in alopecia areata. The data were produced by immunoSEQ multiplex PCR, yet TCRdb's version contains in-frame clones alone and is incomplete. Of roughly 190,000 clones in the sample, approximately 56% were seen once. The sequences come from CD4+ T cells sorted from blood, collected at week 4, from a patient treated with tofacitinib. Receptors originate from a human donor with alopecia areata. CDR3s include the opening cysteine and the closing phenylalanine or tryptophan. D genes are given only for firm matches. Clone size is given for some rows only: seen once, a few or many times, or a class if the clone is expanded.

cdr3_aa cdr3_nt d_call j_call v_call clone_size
CASKGTRAETQYF TGTGCCAGCAAGGGGACTAGGGCAGAGACCCAGTACTTC TRBD2 TRBJ2-5 TRBV2 .
CSVGRDGNQPQHF TGCAGCGTTGGCCGGGACGGTAATCAGCCCCAGCATTTT . TRBJ1-5 TRBV29-1 once
CAWSETGRDTGELFF TGTGCCTGGAGCGAGACAGGGCGAGACACCGGGGAGCTGTTTTTT TRBD1 TRBJ2-2 TRBV30 .
CAWGQGNNQPQHF TGTGCCTGGGGACAGGGGAACAATCAGCCCCAGCATTTT TRBD1 TRBJ1-5 TRBV30 .
CASSLVYTEAFF TGTGCCAGCAGCTTGGTATACACTGAAGCTTTCTTT . TRBJ1-1 TRBV5-6 .
CASRRQGGTGELFF TGTGCCAGCAGGCGGCAGGGGGGCACCGGGGAGCTGTTTTTT . TRBJ2-2 TRBV6-1 once
CASNPRTSRMTAKNIQYF TGTGCCAGCAACCCACGGACTAGCAGGATGACCGCCAAAAACATTCAGTACTTC TRBD2 TRBJ2-4 TRBV7-4 .
CASSYSGTVPYEQYF TGTGCCAGCAGCTACTCCGGGACAGTTCCCTACGAGCAGTACTTC TRBD1 TRBJ2-7 TRBV7-9 once
CSVEGQGYEQFF TGCAGCGTTGAGGGACAGGGGTATGAGCAGTTCTTC TRBD1 TRBJ2-1 TRBV29-1 few
CSVELGASGRVTGELFF TGCAGCGTTGAACTAGGGGCTAGCGGGAGGGTTACCGGGGAGCTGTTTTTT TRBD2 TRBJ2-2 TRBV29-1 few
CASSVVGQGTDTQYF TGTGCCAGCAGCGTAGTTGGACAGGGAACAGATACGCAGTATTTT TRBD1 TRBJ2-3 TRBV9 .
CATRQGMNTGELFF TGTGCCACCAGACAGGGGATGAACACCGGGGAGCTGTTTTTT TRBD1 TRBJ2-2 TRBV19 .
CASSLTSGMYNEQFF TGTGCCAGCAGCCTAACTAGCGGAATGTACAATGAGCAGTTCTTC TRBD2 TRBJ2-1 TRBV7-3 few
CASTPGGGQPQHF TGTGCCAGCACCCCTGGGGGGGGCCAGCCCCAGCATTTT . TRBJ1-5 TRBV7-2 .
CASSLRGQGNTGELFF TGTGCCAGCAGCTTACGGGGACAGGGGAACACCGGGGAGCTGTTTTTT TRBD1 TRBJ2-2 TRBV7-9 .
CASSQDVGGHTEAFF TGTGCCAGCAGCCAAGATGTCGGGGGGCATACTGAAGCTTTCTTT . TRBJ1-1 TRBV4-2 .
CARSDSRGEQYF TGTGCCCGGAGTGATTCGAGGGGCGAGCAGTACTTC . TRBJ2-7 TRBV30 .
CAWSSAGDTEAFF TGTGCCTGGAGTTCGGCAGGTGATACTGAAGCTTTCTTT . TRBJ1-1 TRBV30 once
CASSAGTGGAYEQYF TGTGCCAGCTCAGCCGGGACAGGGGGTGCCTACGAGCAGTACTTC TRBD1 TRBJ2-7 TRBV18 .